Listed below are T cell receptor beta chains from one sample, sequenced in a study of cytomegalovirus exposure and HLA in healthy donors. Profiling relied on immunoSEQ multiplex PCR, and the TCRdb table lists in-frame clones only, not all of them. The sample includes roughly 59,000 clones, nearly 95% seen only once; the top ten take about 5.7%. The sample taken for sequencing was PBMCs. These receptors originate from a young man in good health and CMV-seropositive. The CDR3 runs from the conserved cysteine through the conserved F or W. Each record gives: J gene, D gene, clone size, V gene, CDR3 DNA, CDR3 protein. The D gene is left open where the match is weak. Not every row has a clone size; where given, it reads once, few, many or a size class.

J: TRBJ2-7; D: NA; size: NA; V: TRBV27; DNA: TGTGCCAGCAGTTCGAGACAGACCTACGAGCAGTACTTC; CDR3: CASSSRQTYEQYF
J: TRBJ2-7; D: TRBD2; size: NA; V: TRBV27; DNA: TGTGCCAGCAGTCGGGGGGTCGAGCAGTACTTC; CDR3: CASSRGVEQYF
J: TRBJ2-6; D: NA; size: NA; V: TRBV12-5; DNA: TGTGCTAGTGGTTTGGTACGCGGCAGAAGCTCTGGGGCCAACGTCCTGACTTTC; CDR3: CASGLVRGRSSGANVLTF
J: TRBJ1-5; D: TRBD1; size: once; V: TRBV28; DNA: TGTGCCAGCAGACTCCGGGGGACAGGGGTCTTAAGGCAGCCCCAGCATTTT; CDR3: CASRLRGTGVLRQPQHF
J: TRBJ2-5; D: NA; size: NA; V: TRBV27; DNA: TGTGCCAGCAGTAACCCGACAGGGTGGAGCGGAGGGGGCCAAGAGACCCAGTACTTC; CDR3: CASSNPTGWSGGGQETQYF
J: TRBJ2-5; D: TRBD2; size: NA; V: TRBV19; DNA: TGTGCCAGTAGTATAGTTGCGGGAGGGCCACAAAATAGAGAGACCCAGTACTTC; CDR3: CASSIVAGGPQNRETQYF
J: TRBJ2-1; D: TRBD2; size: NA; V: TRBV5-4; DNA: TGTGCCACGAGCGGGAGATGGGGCAATGAGCAGTTCTTC; CDR3: CATSGRWGNEQFF
J: TRBJ2-7; D: NA; size: NA; V: TRBV1; DNA: TGCACCAGCAGCGCATTACCCCAGGGCTCCTACGAGCAGTACTTC; CDR3: CTSSALPQGSYEQYF
J: TRBJ1-1; D: NA; size: NA; V: TRBV7-3; DNA: TGTGCCAGCAGCTTAATTGGCAGTAACACTGAAGCTTTCTTT; CDR3: CASSLIGSNTEAFF
J: TRBJ2-1; D: NA; size: NA; V: TRBV9; DNA: TGTGCCAGCAGCTCGCGGGTTTCCTACAATGAGCAGTTCTTC; CDR3: CASSSRVSYNEQFF
J: TRBJ1-2; D: NA; size: NA; V: TRBV28; DNA: TGTGCCAGCAGTCTGGTCAGCGGCGGTGGCTACACCTTC; CDR3: CASSLVSGGGYTF
J: TRBJ2-1; D: TRBD2; size: NA; V: TRBV11-1; DNA: TGTGCCAGCAGCCGTCCAACGGGACTAGTGCATGAGCAGTTCTTC; CDR3: CASSRPTGLVHEQFF
J: TRBJ2-1; D: NA; size: NA; V: TRBV4-1; DNA: TGCGCCAGCAGCCAAGACGAGGCGGGCACGAATGAGCAGTTCTTC; CDR3: CASSQDEAGTNEQFF
J: TRBJ1-1; D: TRBD1; size: NA; V: TRBV27; DNA: TGTGCCAGCACCACACTTGAGACAGGGTTAACTGAAGCTTTCTTT; CDR3: CASTTLETGLTEAFF
J: TRBJ2-7; D: NA; size: once; V: TRBV7-7; DNA: TGTGCTAGCAGCGTTCAGGGAAACGACGAGCAGTACTTC; CDR3: CASSVQGNDEQYF
J: TRBJ2-1; D: NA; size: NA; V: TRBV5-1; DNA: TGCGCCAGCAGCTTAAATAACAATGAGCAGTTCTTC; CDR3: CASSLNNNEQFF
J: TRBJ2-1; D: NA; size: NA; V: TRBV2; DNA: TGTGCCAGCAACCCCCGGGGAACCTACAATGAGCAGTTCTTC; CDR3: CASNPRGTYNEQFF
J: TRBJ2-7; D: TRBD2; size: NA; V: TRBV5-4; DNA: TGTGCCAGCAGCTTGGCCCTAGCGGGTCGCTACGAGCAGTACTTC; CDR3: CASSLALAGRYEQYF
J: TRBJ2-5; D: TRBD2; size: NA; V: TRBV5-1; DNA: TGCGCCAGCAGCTTCCTAGCGGGGCAAGAGACCCAGTACTTC; CDR3: CASSFLAGQETQYF
J: TRBJ2-5; D: NA; size: NA; V: TRBV2; DNA: TGTGCCAGCAGTGAGGTCGGGGGAGGAGAAGAGACCCAGTACTTC; CDR3: CASSEVGGGEETQYF